This T cell receptor beta chain is from a study of shared clonotypes between healthy human individuals. Assay used: immunoSEQ multiplex PCR; TCRdb lists only in-frame clones, some missing. The table shows more than 2 million clones, with less than 95% occurring only once. Naivety among CD8 cells was defined by CD45RO negativity and positive CCR7 selection, thereby excluding terminally differentiated effector memory CD45RA+ cells. Trimming took 0 bases from V and 1 from J, leaving 8 bases between them. Germline assignment: CDR1 SGHRS and CDR2 YFSETQ. The CDR3 runs to 14 residues. This chain links TRBV5-1 with TRBJ2-7, with unresolved D. What was sequenced was naive CD8+ T cells sorted from blood. The sequence was collected from a man aged 18-30 years in good health. The CDR3 DNA reads as TGCGCCAGCAGCTTGGGATACAGTTCCTACGAGCAGTACTTC. Amino acids: CASSLGYSSYEQYF.